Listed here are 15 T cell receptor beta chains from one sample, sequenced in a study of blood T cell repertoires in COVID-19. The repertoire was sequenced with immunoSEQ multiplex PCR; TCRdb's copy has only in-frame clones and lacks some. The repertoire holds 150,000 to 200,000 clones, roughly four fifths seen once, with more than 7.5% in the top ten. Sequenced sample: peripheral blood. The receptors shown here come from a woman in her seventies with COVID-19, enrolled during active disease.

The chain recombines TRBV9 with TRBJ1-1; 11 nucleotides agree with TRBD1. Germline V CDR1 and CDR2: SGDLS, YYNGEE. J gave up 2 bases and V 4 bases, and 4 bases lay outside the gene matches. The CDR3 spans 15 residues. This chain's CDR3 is CASSPGQGANTEAFF. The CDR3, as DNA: TGTGCCAGCAGCCCCGGACAGGGGGCCAACACTGAAGCTTTCTTT.

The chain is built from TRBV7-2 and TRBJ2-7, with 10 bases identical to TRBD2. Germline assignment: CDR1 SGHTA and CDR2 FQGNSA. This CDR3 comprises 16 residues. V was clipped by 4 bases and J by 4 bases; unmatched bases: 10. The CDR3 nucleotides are TGTGCCAGCAGCTCGAGCGCGCTAGCGGGAGTGTACGAGCAGTACTTC. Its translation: CASSSSALAGVYEQYF.

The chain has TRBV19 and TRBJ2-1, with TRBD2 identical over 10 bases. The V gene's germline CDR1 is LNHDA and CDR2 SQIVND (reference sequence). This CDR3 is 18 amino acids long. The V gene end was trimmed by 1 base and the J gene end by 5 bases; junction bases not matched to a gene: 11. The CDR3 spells CASSIGVSGRAVDNEQFF. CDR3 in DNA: TGTGCCAGTAGTATAGGCGTCAGCGGGAGGGCCGTCGACAATGAGCAGTTCTTC.

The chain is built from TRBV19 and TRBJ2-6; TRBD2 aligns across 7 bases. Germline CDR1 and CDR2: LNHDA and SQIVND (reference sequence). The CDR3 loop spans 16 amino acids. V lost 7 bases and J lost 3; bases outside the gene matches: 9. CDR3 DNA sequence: TGTGCCAGTATAAAAACGGGAGGTCTTGGGGCCAACGTCCTGACTTTC. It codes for CASIKTGGLGANVLTF.

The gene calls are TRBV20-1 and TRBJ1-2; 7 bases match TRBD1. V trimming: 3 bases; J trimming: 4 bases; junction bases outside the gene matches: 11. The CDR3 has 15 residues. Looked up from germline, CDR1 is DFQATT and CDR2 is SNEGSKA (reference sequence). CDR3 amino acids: CSASPSGQAVYGYTF. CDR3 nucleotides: TGCAGTGCTAGTCCCAGTGGACAGGCGGTCTATGGCTACACCTTC.

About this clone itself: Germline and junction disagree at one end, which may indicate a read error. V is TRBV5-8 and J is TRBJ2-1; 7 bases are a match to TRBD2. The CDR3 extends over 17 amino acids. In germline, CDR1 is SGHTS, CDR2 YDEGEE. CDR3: CASSLAGLAVPTGEQFF. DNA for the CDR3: TGTGCCAGCAGTTTGGCGGGTCTAGCGGTCCCCACCGGTGAGCAGTTCTTC. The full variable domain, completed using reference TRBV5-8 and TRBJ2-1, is EAGVTQSPTHLIKTRGQQATLRCSPISGHTSVYWYQQALGLGLQFLLWYDEGEERNRGNFPPRFSGRQFPNYSSELNVNALELEDSALYLCASSLAGLAVPTGEQFFGPGTRLTVL.

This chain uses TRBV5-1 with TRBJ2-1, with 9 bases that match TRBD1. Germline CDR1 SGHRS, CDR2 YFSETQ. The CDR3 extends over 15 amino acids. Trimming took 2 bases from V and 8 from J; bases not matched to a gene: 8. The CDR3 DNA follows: TGCGCCAGCAGCTTACAGGGGGCGCACAGGGATGAGCAGTTCTTC. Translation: CASSLQGAHRDEQFF. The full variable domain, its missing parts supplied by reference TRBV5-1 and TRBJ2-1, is KAGVTQTPRYLIKTRGQQVTLSCSPISGHRSVSWYQQTPGQGLQFLFEYFSETQRNKGNFPGRFSGRQFSNSRSEMNVSTLELGDSALYLCASSLQGAHRDEQFFGPGTRLTVL.

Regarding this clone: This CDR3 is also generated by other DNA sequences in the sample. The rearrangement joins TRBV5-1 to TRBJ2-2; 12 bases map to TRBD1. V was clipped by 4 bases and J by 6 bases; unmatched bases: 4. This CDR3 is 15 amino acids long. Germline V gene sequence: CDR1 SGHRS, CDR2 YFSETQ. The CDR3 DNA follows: TGCGCCAGCAGCCTTGGGACAGGGGGCCCCGGGGAGCTGTTTTTT. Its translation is CASSLGTGGPGELFF.

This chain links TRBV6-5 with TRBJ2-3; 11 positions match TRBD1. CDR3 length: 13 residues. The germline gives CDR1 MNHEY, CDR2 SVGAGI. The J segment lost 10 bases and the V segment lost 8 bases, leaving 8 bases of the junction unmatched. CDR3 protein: CASAVDRGQAQYF. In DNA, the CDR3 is TGTGCCAGCGCCGTGGACAGGGGGCAGGCGCAGTATTTT.

In DNA, the CDR3 is TGTGCCAGCAGTTTAGTAGGGACTAGCGGGATGGGTCGTGCAGAAGAGACCCAGTACTTC. Amino acids: CASSLVGTSGMGRAEETQYF. This chain connects TRBV28 to TRBJ2-5; 13 bases agree with TRBD2. V lost 2 bases to trimming and J lost 3 bases; unmatched junction nucleotides: 15. The CDR3 sequence is 20 residues long. Germline V gives CDR1 MDHEN, CDR2 SYDVKM.

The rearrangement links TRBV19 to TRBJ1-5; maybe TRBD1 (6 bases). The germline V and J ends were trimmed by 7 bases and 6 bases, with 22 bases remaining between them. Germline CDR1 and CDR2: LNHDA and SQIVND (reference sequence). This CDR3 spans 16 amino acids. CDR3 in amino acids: CASTSPGPRGGQPQHF. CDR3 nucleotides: TGTGCCAGTACGTCCCCGGGGCCTAGGGGGGGTCAGCCCCAGCATTTT.

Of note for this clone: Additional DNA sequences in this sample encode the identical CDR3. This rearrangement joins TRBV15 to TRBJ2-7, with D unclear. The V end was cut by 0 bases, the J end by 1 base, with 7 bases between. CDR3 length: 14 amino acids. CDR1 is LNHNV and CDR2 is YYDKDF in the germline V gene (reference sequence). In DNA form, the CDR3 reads TGTGCCACCAGCAGAGATCGGTCTTCCTACGAGCAGTACTTC. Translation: CATSRDRSSYEQYF. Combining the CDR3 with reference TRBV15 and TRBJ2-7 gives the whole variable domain DAMVIQNPRYQVTQFGKPVTLSCSQTLNHNVMYWYQQKSSQAPKLLFHYYDKDFNNEADTPDNFQSRRPNTSFCFLDIRSPGLGDTAMYLCATSRDRSSYEQYFGPGTRLTVT.

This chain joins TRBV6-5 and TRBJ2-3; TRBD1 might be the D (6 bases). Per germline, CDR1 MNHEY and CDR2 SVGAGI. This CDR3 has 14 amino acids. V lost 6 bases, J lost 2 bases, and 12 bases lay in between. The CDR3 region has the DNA TGTGCCAGCAGAACAGGGTATACCACAGATACGCAGTATTTT. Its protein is CASRTGYTTDTQYF.

Here the CDR3 DNA reads TGTGCCAGTGCCGGACAGGGGGCATTCACTGAAGCTTTCTTT. This sequence encodes CASAGQGAFTEAFF. J is TRBJ1-1 and V is TRBV19, with TRBD1 matching 11 bases. This CDR3 has 14 residues. Germline V gene sequence: CDR1 LNHDA, CDR2 SQIVND (reference sequence). Trimming took 8 bases from V and 4 from J; bases not matched to a gene: 6.

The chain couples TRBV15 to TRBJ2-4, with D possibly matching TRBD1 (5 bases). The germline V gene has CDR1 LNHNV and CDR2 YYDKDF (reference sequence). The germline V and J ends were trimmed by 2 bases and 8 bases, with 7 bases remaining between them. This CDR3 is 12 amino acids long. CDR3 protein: CATSRQGHIQYF. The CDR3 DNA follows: TGTGCCACCAGCAGACAGGGCCACATTCAGTACTTC.